These 19 T cell receptor beta chains were all obtained from the same sample, sequenced in a study of blood T cell repertoires in COVID-19. TCRdb keeps only in-frame clones here, not all; method: immunoSEQ multiplex PCR. The data hold about 82,000 clones, with around 85% observed a single time. The sample comprised peripheral blood. These receptors were collected from a man at least 80 years old with active or convalescent COVID-19.

This clone has only a few counts. This chain links TRBV2 with TRBJ2-1; TRBD2 is a possible D gene (6 bases). The V gene's germline CDR1 is SNHLY and CDR2 FYNNEI. V was shortened by 7 bases and J by 5 bases, with 12 bases between the two germline ends. The length of the CDR3 is 13 residues. The chain's CDR3 is CASNRLDNNEQFF. The CDR3 DNA follows: TGTGCCAGCAACCGACTAGACAACAATGAGCAGTTCTTC.

This CDR3 is CASSLALGAFGNTIYF. CDR3 in DNA: TGTGCCAGCAGCTTAGCACTGGGGGCGTTTGGAAACACCATATATTTT. The chain is built from TRBV11-2 and TRBJ1-3, with D possibly TRBD1 on 6 matching bases. CDR1 is SGHAT, CDR2 FQNNGV, per germline. The CDR3 runs to 16 residues. V was cut by 1 base and J by 3 bases, with 13 bases left in between.

The genes are TRBV3-1 (or the pseudogene TRBV3-2) and TRBJ1-6; D possibly corresponds to TRBD1 (5 bases). Trimming cost V 4 bases and J 10 bases, with 8 bases left between them. Germline V gene data show CDR1 as LGHDT and CDR2 as YNNKEL (reference sequence). This CDR3 region has 12 residues. In nucleotides, the CDR3 is TGTGCCAGCAGCCGCGGGACGTCACCCCTCCACTTT. Translating gives CASSRGTSPLHF.

The rearrangement uses TRBV10-3 and TRBJ2-1; D unclear. The CDR3 is 12 amino acids. Germline-derived CDR1 and CDR2 are ENHRY and SYGVKD. The V gene lost 0 bases and the J gene lost 6 bases, with 3 bases spanning the gap. CDR3 sequence: CAISESINEQFF. CDR3 sequence (DNA): TGTGCCATCAGTGAGTCCATCAATGAGCAGTTCTTC.

The V gene is TRBV30, the J gene TRBJ1-4; D unresolved. Germline-derived CDR1 and CDR2 are GTSNPN and SVGIG (reference sequence). This CDR3 has 17 residues. V lost 0 bases, J lost 0 bases, and 14 bases lay in between. The CDR3 protein is CAWSVSRHPTTNEKLFF. The DNA for the CDR3 is TGTGCCTGGAGTGTATCCCGACACCCAACAACTAATGAAAAACTGTTTTTT.

This chain uses TRBV5-1 with TRBJ1-4; 9 nucleotides match TRBD1. V gave up 4 bases and J gave up 8 bases; unmatched junction bases: 9. The CDR3 loop spans 15 amino acids. Germline CDR1 and CDR2: SGHRS and YFSETQ. The CDR3 spells CASSQQGQGGEKLFF. The CDR3 DNA sequence: TGCGCCAGCAGCCAACAGGGACAGGGTGGGGAAAAACTGTTTTTT.

This sequence joins TRBV5-1 and TRBJ2-3; TRBD1 matches at 8 bases. CDR3 length: 17 amino acids. Trimming at V came to 0 bases and at J to 5 bases, leaving 11 bases not matched to a gene. Germline V gene lookup returns CDR1 SGHRS and CDR2 YFSETQ. The CDR3 bases are TGCGCCAGCAGCTTGGGGTTGGCGTCAGGGGGCCAAGATACGCAGTATTTT. This translates into CASSLGLASGGQDTQYF.

The DNA of the CDR3 is TGTGCCAGCAGCCCTACCCTTCCCGGGGTAGGTCAGCCCCAGCATTTT. Translation: CASSPTLPGVGQPQHF. V is TRBV3-1 (or the pseudogene TRBV3-2) and J is TRBJ1-5, with D hard to call. Germline CDR1 reads LGHDT; CDR2 reads YNNKEL (reference sequence). V was trimmed by 4 bases and J by 6 bases, leaving 19 bases between them. CDR3 length equals 16 residues.

This chain links TRBV27 with TRBJ2-3, with a tentative D call TRBD2 (6 bases). The germline V and J ends were trimmed by 3 bases and 0 bases, with 7 bases remaining between them. Per germline, CDR1 MNHEY and CDR2 SMNVEV (reference sequence). The CDR3 extends over 14 amino acids. The CDR3 coding sequence is TGTGCCAGCAGTTTGCGGGATAGCACAGATACGCAGTATTTT. Protein sequence: CASSLRDSTDTQYF.

As regards this clone: Other nucleotide sequences from this sample produce the same CDR3. The rearrangement joins TRBV6-5 to TRBJ1-2, with 10 bases aligning to TRBD1. Germline V CDR1 and CDR2: MNHEY, SVGAGI. V was pared by 0 bases and J by 7 bases, with 2 bases of the junction left unmatched. The CDR3 is 14 amino acids. In nucleotides, the CDR3 is TGTGCCAGCAGTTACTCGGGACAGGGGAGTGGCTACACCTTC. Protein: CASSYSGQGSGYTF.

This chain links TRBV7-9 with TRBJ1-5; tentatively, D is TRBD1 (5 bases). V was shortened by 1 base and J by 4 bases, with 14 bases between the two germline ends. CDR1 and CDR2 from the germline V gene are SEHNR and FQNEAQ (reference sequence). The CDR3 has 16 residues. The CDR3 nucleotides are TGTGCCAGCAGCTTAGGGGGCCGGCATGGGAATCAGCCCCAGCATTTT. It encodes CASSLGGRHGNQPQHF.

The chain couples TRBV9 to TRBJ1-2, with a weak D call TRBD1 (6 bases). The CDR3 consists of 16 residues. The germline V gene encodes CDR1 SGDLS and CDR2 YYNGEE. V was trimmed by 4 bases and J by 0 bases, leaving 16 bases between them. The CDR3, as DNA: TGTGCCAGCAGCAGCACTGGGGGGGCGCCTAACTATGGCTACACCTTC. Its translation is CASSSTGGAPNYGYTF.

The CDR3 region has the DNA TGCGCCAGCAGCCGGGACAGGGGGCTATCTGAAGCTTTCTTT. It yields the protein CASSRDRGLSEAFF. The V and J genes are TRBV10-1 and TRBJ1-1; TRBD1 matches 12 bases. The CDR3 consists of 14 residues. The V gene end was trimmed by 6 bases and the J gene end by 6 bases; junction bases not matched to a gene: 5. The germline V gene encodes CDR1 WNHNN and CDR2 SYGVQD (reference sequence).

As to this clone: Other nucleotide sequences from this sample produce the same CDR3. CDR3 nucleotides: TGTGCCAGCAGCTCCGGGACTAGCGGGGAGACCCAGTACTTC. As protein: CASSSGTSGETQYF. V and J are TRBV6-6 and TRBJ2-5, with 12 bases lining up with TRBD2. The junction had 4 bases not matched to a gene; V was cut back by 6 bases and J by 5 bases. CDR1 is MNHNY and CDR2 is SVGAGI in the germline V gene (reference sequence). The CDR3 is 14 residues long.

This clone was counted only a few times. The chain is built from TRBV18 and TRBJ2-3; D is uncertain. Between the trimmed V and J ends, which lost 2 bases and 2 bases, there was a span of 11 bases. Per the germline V gene, CDR1 is KGHSH and CDR2 is LQKENI. This CDR3 comprises 15 residues. CDR3 nucleotide sequence: TGTGCCAGCTCACCAATGGGCGCTATCACAGATACGCAGTATTTT. The encoded protein is CASSPMGAITDTQYF.

The J gene is TRBJ2-7, the V gene TRBV20-1; TRBD1 matches at 9 bases. In germline, CDR1 is DFQATT, CDR2 SNEGSKA (reference sequence). The CDR3 spans 14 residues. V lost 3 bases to trimming and J lost 5 bases; unmatched junction nucleotides: 8. Here the CDR3 DNA reads TGCAGTGCTAGTAGTCGGGACAGGGTCGACGAGCAGTACGTC. It is translated as CSASSRDRVDEQYV.

The rearrangement uses TRBV12-5 and TRBJ2-1, with D perhaps matching TRBD1 (6 bases). The length of the CDR3 is 15 residues. The germline V and J ends were trimmed by 5 bases and 8 bases, with 19 bases remaining between them. Germline V gene sequence: CDR1 LGHNT, CDR2 FRNRAP. CDR3 protein: CASGTIGQGIHEQFF. The CDR3, as DNA: TGTGCTAGTGGTACAATTGGTCAGGGGATCCATGAGCAGTTCTTC.

The CDR3 reads CAISDPGVGYTF. CDR3 DNA: TGTGCCATCAGTGATCCGGGGGTAGGCTACACCTTC. The V call is TRBV10-3, the J call TRBJ1-2; TRBD1 might be the D (5 bases). Trimming removed 3 bases from V and 8 bases from J, with 10 bases in between. CDR3 length equals 12 residues. Germline V CDR1 and CDR2: ENHRY, SYGVKD.

The chain has TRBV18 and TRBJ2-3; 9 bases line up with TRBD1. Unmatched junction bases numbered 2, after V lost 3 bases and J lost 4 bases. Germline CDR1 and CDR2: KGHSH and LQKENI. The CDR3 is 14 residues long. In DNA, the CDR3 is TGTGCCAGCTCACCGGGACAGGGCCCAGATACGCAGTATTTT. Translation gives CASSPGQGPDTQYF.